This T cell receptor beta chain comes out of a study of cytomegalovirus exposure and HLA in healthy donors. Study as a whole: Both the 120 validation repertoires and the approximately 700 first-cohort repertoires used the same platform, as reported by a later analysis. Study-level findings and limits: Most sequenced TCRs were rare (though some public TCRs occurred in many donors). A few chains tied to CMV proved CMV antigen-specific in vitro. The classifier reportedly diagnosed cytomegalovirus status with high specificity and sensitivity.

Assay used: immunoSEQ multiplex PCR; TCRdb lists only in-frame clones, some missing. The sample includes some 210,000 clones, over 80% of them seen just once. A remark on this clone: The antigen is undetermined.

V lost 5 bases, J lost 6 bases, and 11 bases stayed unmatched. CDR3 size: 15 residues. Germline CDR1 reads MNHEY; CDR2 reads SMNVEV (reference sequence). The chain recombines TRBV27 with TRBJ2-7; 9 bases are a match to TRBD2. The receptor was derived from a woman younger than 35 in good health and CMV-seronegative. Sequenced sample: PBMCs. The CDR3 coding sequence is TGTGCCAGCAGTCCGCGGGGGGGAAGGGTAGCCGAGCAGTACTTC. It codes for CASSPRGGRVAEQYF.